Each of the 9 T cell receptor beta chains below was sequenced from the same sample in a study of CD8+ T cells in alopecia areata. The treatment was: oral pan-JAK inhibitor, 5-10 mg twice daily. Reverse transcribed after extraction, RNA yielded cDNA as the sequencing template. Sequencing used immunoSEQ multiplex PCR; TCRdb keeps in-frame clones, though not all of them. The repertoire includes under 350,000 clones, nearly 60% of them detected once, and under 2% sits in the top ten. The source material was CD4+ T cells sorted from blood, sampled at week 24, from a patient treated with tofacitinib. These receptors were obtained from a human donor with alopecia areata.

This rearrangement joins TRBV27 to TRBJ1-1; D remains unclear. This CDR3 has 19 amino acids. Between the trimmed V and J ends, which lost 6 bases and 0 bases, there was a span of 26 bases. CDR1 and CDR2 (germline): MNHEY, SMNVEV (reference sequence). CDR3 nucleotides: TGTGCCAGCAGCCGAGCCGTACTCTTAGGGATAGCTATGAACACTGAAGCTTTCTTT. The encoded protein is CASSRAVLLGIAMNTEAFF.

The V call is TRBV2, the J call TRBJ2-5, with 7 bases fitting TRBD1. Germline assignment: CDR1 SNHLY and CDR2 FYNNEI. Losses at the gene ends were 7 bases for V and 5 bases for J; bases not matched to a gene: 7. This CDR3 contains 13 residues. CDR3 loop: CASTRRGPETQYF. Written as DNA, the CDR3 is TGTGCCAGCACTCGAAGGGGGCCTGAGACCCAGTACTTC.

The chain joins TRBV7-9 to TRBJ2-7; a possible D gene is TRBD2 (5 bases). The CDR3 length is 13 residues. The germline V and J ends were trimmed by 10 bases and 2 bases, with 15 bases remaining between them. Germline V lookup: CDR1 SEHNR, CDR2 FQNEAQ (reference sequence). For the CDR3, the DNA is TGTGCCACCCGAGGAGACGGGACCTACGAGCAGTACTTC. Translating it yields CATRGDGTYEQYF.

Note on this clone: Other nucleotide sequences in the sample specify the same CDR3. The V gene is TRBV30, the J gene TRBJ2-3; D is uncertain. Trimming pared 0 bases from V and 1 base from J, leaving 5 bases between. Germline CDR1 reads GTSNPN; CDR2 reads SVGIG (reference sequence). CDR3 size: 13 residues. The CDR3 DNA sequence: TGTGCCTGGAGTGTATCGGGCACAGATACGCAGTATTTT. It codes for CAWSVSGTDTQYF.

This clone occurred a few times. CDR3 DNA: TGTGCCAGCAGTCGGATTTCCGGGGAGCTGTTTTTT. Its translation is CASSRISGELFF. The chain combines TRBV25-1 with TRBJ2-2; the D is unclear. Germline CDR1 MGHDK, CDR2 SYGVNS. This CDR3 contains 12 residues. V shed 5 bases and J shed 6 bases, with 7 bases lying between them.

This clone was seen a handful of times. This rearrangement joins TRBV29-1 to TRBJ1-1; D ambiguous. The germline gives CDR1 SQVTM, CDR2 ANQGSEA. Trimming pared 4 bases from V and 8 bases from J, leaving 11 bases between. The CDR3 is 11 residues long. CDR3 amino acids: CSVVEPGEAFF. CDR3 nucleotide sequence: TGCAGCGTTGTGGAACCGGGGGAAGCTTTCTTT.

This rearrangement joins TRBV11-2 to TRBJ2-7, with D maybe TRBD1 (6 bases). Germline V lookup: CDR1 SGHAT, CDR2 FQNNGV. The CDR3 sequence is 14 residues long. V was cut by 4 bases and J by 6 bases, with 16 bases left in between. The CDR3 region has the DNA TGTGCCAGCAGCTCCCTCAGGACAGTGGTCGAGCAGTACTTC. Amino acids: CASSSLRTVVEQYF. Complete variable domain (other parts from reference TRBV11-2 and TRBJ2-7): EAGVAQSPRYKIIEKRQSVAFWCNPISGHATLYWYQQILGQGPKLLIQFQNNGVVDDSQLPKDRFSAERLKGVDSTLKIQPAKLEDSAVYLCASSSLRTVVEQYFGPGTRLTVT.

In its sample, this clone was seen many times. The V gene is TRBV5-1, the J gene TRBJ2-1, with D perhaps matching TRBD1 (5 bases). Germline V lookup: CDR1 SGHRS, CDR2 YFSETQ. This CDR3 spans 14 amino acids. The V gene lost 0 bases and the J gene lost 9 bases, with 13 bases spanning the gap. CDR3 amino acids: CASSLDLQGAEQFF. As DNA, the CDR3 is TGCGCCAGCAGCTTGGATCTCCAAGGGGCTGAGCAGTTCTTC. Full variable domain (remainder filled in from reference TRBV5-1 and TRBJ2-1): KAGVTQTPRYLIKTRGQQVTLSCSPISGHRSVSWYQQTPGQGLQFLFEYFSETQRNKGNFPGRFSGRQFSNSRSEMNVSTLELGDSALYLCASSLDLQGAEQFFGPGTRLTVL.

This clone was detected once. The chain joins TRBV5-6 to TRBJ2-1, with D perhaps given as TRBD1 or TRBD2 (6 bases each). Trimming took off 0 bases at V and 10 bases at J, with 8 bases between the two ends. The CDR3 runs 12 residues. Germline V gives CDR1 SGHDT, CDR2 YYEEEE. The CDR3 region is CASSLGGTEQFF. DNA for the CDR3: TGTGCCAGCAGCTTGGGCGGGACAGAGCAGTTCTTC.